What follows are 9 T cell receptor beta chains derived from one specimen sequenced in a study of resident and recirculating memory T cells in vitiligo. Using immunoSEQ multiplex PCR, the repertoire was profiled, and TCRdb retains in-frame clones only, with some absent. In the table there are fewer than 85,000 clones, around 92% of which are singletons. The sequencing input was blood. These receptors were taken from a male donor with vitiligo.

Only one count was recorded for this clone. One junction end does not reproduce the germline sequence, and a read error may be involved. V is TRBV5-1 and J is TRBJ1-2; D is perhaps TRBD1 (6 bases). CDR1 is SGHRS, CDR2 YFSETQ, per germline. The CDR3 is 14 residues long. Here the CDR3 reads CASSILRDGQPSSF. CDR3 coding DNA: TGCGCCAGCAGCATACTACGAGATGGACAGCCCTCTTCCTTC.

V usage is TRBV5-4 and J usage is TRBJ2-5; TRBD1 aligns across 9 bases. Trimming cost V 4 bases and J 7 bases; bases outside gene matches: 8. The CDR3 contains 14 residues. Germline-derived CDR1 and CDR2 are SGHNT and YYREEE (reference sequence). CDR3 loop: CASSPGQGKGTQYF. The CDR3 DNA reads TGTGCCAGCAGCCCCGGACAGGGGAAGGGGACCCAGTACTTC.

The chain carries TRBV4-2 and TRBJ1-4; D is unclear. The CDR3 contains 15 residues. Germline V gene lookup returns CDR1 LGHNA and CDR2 YNFKEQ. Trimming left V 0 bases short and J 8 bases short, with 13 bases between. The CDR3 DNA reads TGTGCCAGCAGCCAAGATCGTAGGATGCGGGAAAAACTGTTTTTT. Protein product: CASSQDRRMREKLFF.

The rearrangement uses TRBV5-1 and TRBJ2-7; the match to TRBD2 covers 10 bases. V trimming: 5 bases; J trimming: 4 bases; junction bases outside the gene matches: 3. Germline loops: CDR1 SGHRS, CDR2 YFSETQ. The CDR3 runs to 13 residues. The CDR3 nucleotides read TGCGCCAGCAGTTTTAGCGGGAGGTACGAGCAGTACTTC. This codes for CASSFSGRYEQYF.

J is TRBJ2-3 and V is TRBV11-3; D remains unclear. V was trimmed by 2 bases and J by 1 base, leaving 10 bases between them. The CDR3 runs 15 residues. The germline CDR1 and CDR2 sequences are SGHNT and YENEEA. The CDR3 protein is CASSLTTTRTDTQYF. CDR3 in DNA: TGTGCCAGCAGCTTAACGACAACCCGCACAGATACGCAGTATTTT. The variable domain in full, completed from reference TRBV11-3 and TRBJ2-3, reads EAGVVQSPRYKIIEKKQPVAFWCNPISGHNTLYWYLQNLGQGPELLIRYENEEAVDDSQLPKDRFSAERLKGVDSTLKIQPAELGDSAVYLCASSLTTTRTDTQYFGPGTRLTVL.

The V call is TRBV15, the J call TRBJ2-7, with a tentative D call TRBD2 (6 bases). With 3 bases removed from V and 2 bases from J, the gap between germline ends came to 14 bases. The CDR3 sequence is 15 residues long. CDR1 and CDR2 from the germline V gene are LNHNV and YYDKDF (reference sequence). CDR3: CATSRSPSGAYEQYF. The CDR3 DNA is TGTGCCACCAGCAGGTCCCCGTCGGGGGCCTACGAGCAGTACTTC.

This clone has just one count. Here the CDR3 reads CASSGPTSGNYEQYF. As DNA, the CDR3 is TGCGCCAGCAGTGGACCGACTAGCGGGAACTACGAGCAGTACTTC. This chain joins TRBV4-1 and TRBJ2-7; TRBD2 matches at 11 bases. In germline, CDR1 is MGHRA, CDR2 YSYEKL. CDR3 length: 15 residues. V dropped 6 bases and J dropped 3; count of bases not matched to a gene: 7.

J is TRBJ2-2 and V is TRBV4-2; TRBD2 might be the D (6 bases). Germline CDR1 LGHNA, CDR2 YNFKEQ. V was pared by 1 base and J by 2 bases, with 11 bases between. This CDR3 has 16 amino acids. In nucleotides, the CDR3 is TGTGCCAGCAGCCAAGGTGGTAGCGGTAACACCGGGGAGCTGTTTTTT. It encodes CASSQGGSGNTGELFF.

The chain recombines TRBV5-1 with TRBJ2-1; TRBD2 might be the D (5 bases). Trimming took off 4 bases at V and 7 bases at J, with 24 bases between the two ends. Germline assignment: CDR1 SGHRS and CDR2 YFSETQ. This CDR3 has 17 residues. This CDR3 reads CASSASRPGSNKNEQFF. CDR3 nucleotides: TGCGCCAGCAGCGCAAGTCGACCGGGAAGCAATAAGAATGAGCAGTTCTTC.